This T cell receptor beta chain was found in a study of Ad26.COV2.S vaccination and SARS-CoV-2 variants. Study in general: The authors gave Ad26.COV2.S intramuscularly, either once or twice 56 days apart.

Profiling relied on immunoSEQ multiplex PCR, and the TCRdb table lists in-frame clones only, not all of them. Of 450,000 to 550,000 clones listed, roughly nine tenths are singletons. Trimming removed 3 bases at V and 4 bases at J, with 15 bases between. Germline V gene data show CDR1 as MNHNS and CDR2 as SASEGT. The CDR3 is 15 residues long. Study outcomes and limitations: It is possible that the TCR breadth and depth analyses underestimated the total T cell responses. Measurement of non-spike TCR breadth gave similar results in vaccine and placebo recipients.

Indicated treatment: around 19 received Ad26.COV2.S at low or high dose, single or two shots; 5 received placebo; per-sample allocation not given. Following the first vaccine or placebo injection, samples were taken on day 63. Donor was an adult aged 18-55 years in Boston. This clone has a count of ten or more. Its antigen remains unidentified. V usage is TRBV6-1 and J usage is TRBJ2-5; D may correspond to TRBD1 or TRBD2 (5 bases each). Sequencing used peripheral blood, obtained in a trial of Ad26.COV2.S vaccine versus placebo. This sequence was found in a person between 18 and 65 years old who received the Ad26.COV2.S COVID-19 vaccine or a placebo. In DNA form, the CDR3 reads TGTGCCAGCAGTGATGGAGCGATTGGGGGAGAGACCCAGTACTTC. Translating gives CASSDGAIGGETQYF.